The 2 T cell receptor beta chains below were found in one sample sequenced in a study of T-cell reconstitution after alpha-beta-depleted transplantation in children. Unique molecular identifiers tagged the TCRbeta library. TCRdb called the PCR reads again in MiXCR, with one record for every CDR3 protein. Here the sample spans hundreds of thousands of distinct CDR3 sequences, roughly a tenth being singletons. The sample here was PBMCs, taken before TCRalphabeta/CD19-depleted stem cell transplant. Receptors were obtained from a boy younger than two with acute myeloid leukemia, due to receive a stem cell transplant.

The gene calls are TRBV5-4 and TRBJ2-1; maybe TRBD2 (6 bases). V lost 2 bases and J 8 bases, leaving 17 bases between the germline ends. The germline gives CDR1 SGHNT, CDR2 YYREEE (reference sequence). There are 15 residues in the CDR3. As DNA, the CDR3 is TGTGCCAGCAGCTTATCCCTAGCGCTTCTGGATGAGCAGTTCTTC. Protein: CASSLSLALLDEQFF.

The chain couples TRBV11-2 to TRBJ1-6; TRBD1 matches at 8 bases. CDR1 and CDR2 from the germline V gene are SGHAT and FQNNGV. This CDR3 has 15 residues. J gave up 5 bases and V 2 bases, and 2 bases lay outside the gene matches. This chain's CDR3 is CASSLTGQDNSPLHF. The CDR3 nucleotides are TGTGCCAGCAGCTTAACGGGACAGGATAATTCACCCCTCCACTTT.